This TCR beta chain stems from a study of early T cells in non-severe SARS-CoV-2 infection. Study context: The study sequenced bulk RNA from unsorted whole blood, with chains unpaired.

Germline V gives CDR1 SNHLY, CDR2 FYNNEI. There are 13 residues in the CDR3. With 9 bases clipped from V and 2 bases from J, the junction kept 7 bases outside the gene matches. Researchers attached unique molecular identifiers to individual cDNA molecules. TCRdb re-called the 5' RACE reads through MiXCR, storing one row per CDR3 protein. The data hold tens of thousands of distinct CDR3 sequences, with roughly 9% observed a single time. The study's findings and limits: Comparison of clonotypes with VDJdb favored anti-spike CD8 responses while missing private and CD4 specificities.

A remark on this clonotype: Its antigen is still unknown.

The sequencing here drew on whole blood, taken at baseline. The chain carries TRBV2 and TRBJ2-7; 7 bases are shared with TRBD1. The TCR sequence derives from an adult who was a healthcare worker with PCR-confirmed SARS-CoV-2 infection or an uninfected control (not recorded which). The CDR3 sequence: CASNLGQAYEQYF. For the CDR3, the DNA is TGTGCCAGTAACCTAGGACAGGCCTACGAGCAGTACTTC. The whole variable domain, filled in from reference TRBV2 and TRBJ2-7, reads EPEVTQTPSHQVTQMGQEVILRCVPISNHLYFYWYRQILGQKVEFLVSFYNNEISEKSEIFDDQFSVERPDGSNFTLKIRSTKLEDSAMYFCASNLGQAYEQYFGPGTRLTVT.